This TCR beta chain was captured by sequencing in a study of blood T cells in healthy people across ages. Study-wide points: A roughly linear fall in TCR beta diversity per million T cells was seen with increasing age.

With a J-beta primer mix and a sample-barcoded 5' primer, a second PCR ran about 6 to 11 cycles. TCRdb itself ran the 5' RACE reads through MiXCR, one entry per CDR3 protein. The sample consists of 540,000 or so distinct CDR3 sequences, 27% of them appearing once. V lost 5 bases, J lost 0 bases, and 10 bases stayed unmatched. The CDR3 runs 18 residues. Per germline, CDR1 SGHTA and CDR2 FQGNSA. A word on this clonotype: Its antigen remains unknown.

Sequenced sample: blood. This receptor was obtained from a woman aged 70 to 79 in good health. The rearrangement links TRBV7-2 to TRBJ2-1, with TRBD2 identical over 10 bases. CDR3: CASSRTSGVVISYNEQFF. Here the CDR3 DNA reads TGTGCCAGCAGCCGCACTAGCGGGGTCGTTATCTCCTACAATGAGCAGTTCTTC.